This T cell receptor (beta chain) comes out of a study of shared T cell receptors in the human thymus. Germline V gene data show CDR1 as MNHEY and CDR2 as SMNVEV (reference sequence). The CDR3 loop spans 14 amino acids. The V and J ends lost 6 bases and 2 bases respectively, with 12 bases between them. The data were produced by immunoSEQ multiplex PCR, yet TCRdb's version contains in-frame clones alone and is incomplete. This table has approximately 660,000 clones, approximately 90% appearing once. The sample was also reused in another study, on human thymus T cells. As that study records: V and J genes seemed to be used with bias in thymic and blood repertoires. Thymic TCR repertoires of unrelated people reportedly overlapped highly.

The gene calls are TRBV27 and TRBJ2-3, with D perhaps TRBD2 (6 bases). Source material: thymocytes. The TCR was taken from a boy in the first two years of life with a congenital heart defect. DNA for the CDR3: TGTGCCAGCAGGAAGGGACTGCCCACAGATACGCAGTATTTT. Its translation is CASRKGLPTDTQYF.